Following are 17 T cell receptor beta chains from one sample sequenced in a study of metastatic and nonmetastatic thyroid tumors. TCRdb reprocessed the PCR reads via MiXCR. The data show 30,000 to 40,000 clones, over 15% seen once. None of the patients had undergone any treatment ahead of thyroid surgery. Material for sequencing was blood. These receptors originate from a female donor with papillary thyroid cancer or a benign thyroid nodule (not recorded which). Some clones in this sample may be carry-over from other donors' samples.

The table lists this clone with many counts. The chain employs TRBV30 and TRBJ2-1, with 7 bases that match TRBD2. Germline V gene sequence: CDR1 GTSNPN, CDR2 SVGIG (reference sequence). With V trimmed by 3 bases and J by 0 bases, 11 bases remained unmatched. There are 17 residues in the CDR3. CDR3 sequence: CAWRMTSLSSSYNEQFF. The CDR3 DNA follows: TGTGCCTGGAGGATGACTAGCCTATCGAGCTCCTACAATGAGCAGTTCTTC. The whole variable domain, filled in from reference TRBV30 and TRBJ2-1, reads SQTIHQWPATLVQPVGSPLSLECTVEGTSNPNLYWYRQAAGRGLQLLFYSVGIGQISSEVPQNLSASRPQDRQFILSSKKLLLSDSGFYLCAWRMTSLSSSYNEQFFGPGTRLTVL.

This clone was seen at least ten times. The V call is TRBV5-1, the J call TRBJ2-5; the D is unclear. Germline V gives CDR1 SGHRS, CDR2 YFSETQ. Trimming cost V 2 bases and J 1 base, with 9 bases left between them. The CDR3 is made up of 14 amino acids. In DNA form, the CDR3 reads TGCGCCAGCAGCTTCAGAAGCCTCCAAGAGACCCAGTACTTC. This sequence encodes CASSFRSLQETQYF.

This clone occurred many times. The CDR3, as DNA: TGTGCCAGCAGTAGGGACTACTCCTACGAGCAGTACTTC. It is translated as CASSRDYSYEQYF. The V and J genes are TRBV7-3 and TRBJ2-7; 7 positions match TRBD2. V was pared by 6 bases and J by 0 bases, with 2 bases of the junction left unmatched. Germline V lookup: CDR1 SGHTA, CDR2 FQGTGA. The CDR3 sequence is 13 residues long. Complete variable domain (other parts from reference TRBV7-3 and TRBJ2-7): GAGVSQTPSNKVTEKGKYVELRCDPISGHTALYWYRQSLGQGPEFLIYFQGTGAADDSGLPNDRFFAVRPEGSVSTLKIQRTERGDSAVYLCASSRDYSYEQYFGPGTRLTVT.

The CDR3 region has the DNA TGTGCCAGCAGCCCGACAAGCTCTGGAAACACCATATATTTT. Residues: CASSPTSSGNTIYF. The rearrangement uses TRBV11-3 and TRBJ1-3; no clear D gene. Trimming removed 5 bases from V and 0 bases from J, with 8 bases in between. The CDR3 extends over 14 amino acids. The germline V gene has CDR1 SGHNT and CDR2 YENEEA.

The sample holds many counts of this clone. The chain couples TRBV18 to TRBJ1-2; the D is unclear. CDR3 size: 14 residues. V shed 2 bases and J shed 7 bases, with 14 bases lying between them. Germline V gene sequence: CDR1 KGHSH, CDR2 LQKENI. The CDR3 DNA follows: TGTGCCAGCTCACCATCTTTACCCCCGAGTGGCTACACCTTC. Protein sequence: CASSPSLPPSGYTF.

The V gene is TRBV11-2, the J gene TRBJ2-1; 9 bases line up with TRBD2. The V and J ends lost 2 bases and 8 bases, in that order; junction bases with no gene match: 7. Germline-derived CDR1 and CDR2 are SGHAT and FQNNGV. This CDR3 has 15 amino acids. The CDR3 DNA reads TGTGCCAGCAGCTTAATAGCGGGAGTTCGGCATGAGCAGTTCTTC. This gives the protein CASSLIAGVRHEQFF.

This clone occurred a few times. The junction differs from germline at one of its ends, possibly a read error. This chain links TRBV10-3 with TRBJ2-3, with 8 bases fitting TRBD2. CDR1 and CDR2 (germline): ENHRY, SYGVKD. CDR3 length: 13 amino acids. The CDR3 loop reads CAIQAGVPDMQYF. The DNA for the CDR3 is TGTGCCATCCAAGCGGGAGTGCCAGATATGCAGTATTTT.

This clone qualifies as medium-sized. The rearrangement links TRBV6-1 to TRBJ2-1, with 9 bases lining up with TRBD2. The trim removed 5 bases at V and 9 bases at J, leaving 11 bases unmatched. Germline V CDR1 and CDR2: MNHNS, SASEGT. The CDR3 sequence is 15 residues long. The CDR3 sequence: CASSPVAGAFSEQFF. Here the CDR3 DNA reads TGTGCCAGCAGTCCCGTAGCGGGAGCCTTTAGTGAGCAGTTCTTC.

This clone occurred many times. The rearrangement uses TRBV5-1 and TRBJ2-7; D assignment may be TRBD1 or TRBD2 (6 bases each). CDR3 size: 12 residues. Germline V gene lookup returns CDR1 SGHRS and CDR2 YFSETQ. V was trimmed by 4 bases and J by 7 bases, leaving 12 bases between them. This CDR3 is CASSGGGQEQYF. DNA for the CDR3: TGCGCCAGCAGCGGTGGGGGGCAAGAGCAGTACTTC. The entire variable domain, with the rest obtained from reference TRBV5-1 and TRBJ2-7, is as follows: KAGVTQTPRYLIKTRGQQVTLSCSPISGHRSVSWYQQTPGQGLQFLFEYFSETQRNKGNFPGRFSGRQFSNSRSEMNVSTLELGDSALYLCASSGGGQEQYFGPGTRLTVT.

The table lists this clone with many counts. The genes are TRBV3-1 and TRBJ2-1; 7 bases agree with TRBD2. This CDR3 is built from 15 residues. CDR1 is LGHDT, CDR2 YNNKEL, per germline (reference sequence). J gave up 9 bases and V 6 bases, and 14 bases lay outside the gene matches. The CDR3 is CASSPRTRRDSEQFF. The CDR3 nucleotides are TGTGCCAGCAGTCCAAGGACTAGACGAGACAGTGAGCAGTTCTTC.

Many counts were recorded for this clone. The genes are TRBV19 and TRBJ2-1; D uncertain. V lost 3 bases and J 7 bases, leaving 22 bases between the germline ends. CDR1 and CDR2 from the germline V gene are LNHDA and SQIVND (reference sequence). This CDR3 comprises 17 residues. Here the CDR3 reads CASSMSIVSVRRNEQFF. Here the CDR3 DNA reads TGTGCCAGTAGTATGTCTATAGTGTCAGTGCGCAGGAATGAGCAGTTCTTC.

This clone occurred many times. The chain joins TRBV6-1 to TRBJ2-5; D is unclear. V gave up 3 bases and J gave up 5 bases, with 10 bases separating them. Germline CDR1 reads MNHNS; CDR2 reads SASEGT. The CDR3 has 13 amino acids. The CDR3 reads CASSEGEAETQYF. In DNA, the CDR3 is TGTGCCAGCAGTGAGGGTGAGGCCGAGACCCAGTACTTC.

This clone turned up a few times. At the DNA level, this CDR3 is encoded by other sequences in the same sample as well. The chain combines TRBV28 with TRBJ2-5; D may be TRBD1 (6 bases). The CDR3 has 14 amino acids. The V end was cut by 7 bases, the J end by 5 bases, with 17 bases between. Germline assignment: CDR1 MDHEN and CDR2 SYDVKM. CDR3 bases: TGTGCCAGCACTTCAGGGCTAGGGGGTGAGACCCAGTACTTC. Translation gives CASTSGLGGETQYF.

This clone was observed a few times. A much bigger clone sits one base away, suggesting this may be a read error. The sample carries other DNA sequences with the same CDR3. V gene TRBV12-3 or TRBV12-4 combines with J gene TRBJ2-2; weak D call: TRBD2 (6 bases). V lost 7 bases to trimming and J lost 6 bases, with 18 bases between them. The length of the CDR3 is 15 residues. The CDR3 sequence: CASTAGIAGPGELFF. The CDR3 DNA reads as TGTGCCAGCACTGCGGGAATCGCGGGACCCGGGGAGCTGTTTTTT.

This clone was observed many times. The chain combines TRBV11-2 with TRBJ2-5; weak D call: TRBD1 (6 bases). This CDR3 has 15 residues. Trimming took 3 bases from V and 4 from J, leaving 15 bases between them. Germline CDR1 reads SGHAT; CDR2 reads FQNNGV. CDR3 sequence (DNA): TGTGCCAGCAGCTTCGATAGGACAGACGTAGAGACCCAGTACTTC. This translates into CASSFDRTDVETQYF.

This clone is medium-sized within its sample. This chain joins TRBV4-1 and TRBJ2-7; a weak D match, TRBD1 (6 bases). The CDR3 is made up of 15 amino acids. The germline V and J ends were trimmed by 1 base and 4 bases, with 14 bases remaining between them. Germline CDR1 reads MGHRA; CDR2 reads YSYEKL. The CDR3 bases are TGCGCCAGCAGCCAAGTAGACAGGACTGCTTACGAGCAGTACTTC. This translates into CASSQVDRTAYEQYF.

This clone was observed many times. Being one base from a much bigger clone, this may be a read error. The gene calls are TRBV20-1 and TRBJ1-6; D might be TRBD1 (6 bases). CDR3 length: 13 amino acids. Germline CDR1 and CDR2: DFQATT and SNEGSKA (reference sequence). CDR3 nucleotides: TGCAGTGCTAGAGGCAGGGGTTACTCACCCTTCCACTTT. It codes for CSARGRGYSPFHF.